Shown below are 6 T cell receptor beta chains from a single sample sequenced in a study of shared clonotypes between healthy human individuals. Profiled with immunoSEQ multiplex PCR; TCRdb holds only in-frame clones, not every one. The data contain 2 million to 2.5 million clones, over 90% of them singletons. Sequencing was carried out using naive CD4+ T cells from PBMCs. The subset was: CD45RA+ positively selected. These receptors originate from a man younger than 30 in good health. Some clones in this sample may be carry-over from other donors' samples.

The J gene is TRBJ1-4, the V gene TRBV15; unclear D gene. Trimming removed 0 bases at V and 6 bases at J, with 8 bases between. This CDR3 contains 14 residues. The germline V gene has CDR1 LNHNV and CDR2 YYDKDF (reference sequence). The chain's CDR3 is CATSREGWYEKLFF. CDR3 coding DNA: TGTGCCACCAGCAGAGAAGGGTGGTATGAAAAACTGTTTTTT.

V gene TRBV7-3 combines with J gene TRBJ2-7; D is perhaps TRBD1 (7 bases). V shed 5 bases and J shed 3 bases, with 11 bases lying between them. CDR1 and CDR2 from the germline V gene are SGHTA and FQGTGA. The CDR3 totals 13 residues. The CDR3 loop is CASSAQGGYEQYF. DNA of the CDR3: TGTGCCAGCAGCGCCCAGGGGGGCTACGAGCAGTACTTC.

This sequence joins TRBV28 and TRBJ1-2, with D possibly matching TRBD1 (6 bases). The germline V and J ends were trimmed by 4 bases and 4 bases, with 22 bases remaining between them. Germline CDR1 MDHEN, CDR2 SYDVKM. This CDR3 is 17 amino acids long. CDR3 protein: CASSSSTGRHYFYGYTF. The DNA for the CDR3 is TGTGCCAGCAGTTCCTCTACAGGGCGTCACTACTTCTATGGCTACACCTTC.

The chain combines TRBV10-3 with TRBJ2-2, with a possible D match to TRBD2 (6 bases). The CDR3 is made up of 12 amino acids. The V end lost 10 bases, the J end lost 5 bases, and 11 bases lay between the germline ends. Germline CDR1 and CDR2: ENHRY and SYGVKD. CDR3 sequence reads: CATGTPTGELFF. In DNA form, the CDR3 reads TGTGCCACCGGGACTCCAACCGGGGAGCTGTTTTTT.

Turning to this clone: The sample carries other DNA sequences with the same CDR3. The V call is TRBV11-2, the J call TRBJ2-3, with 11 bases fitting TRBD2. V shed 4 bases, J shed 3 bases, and the junction held 3 bases outside the gene matches. The CDR3 is 15 residues long. CDR1 and CDR2 from the germline V gene are SGHAT and FQNNGV. The chain's CDR3 is CASSSGLAGTDTQYF. CDR3 DNA sequence: TGTGCCAGCAGCTCAGGACTAGCGGGTACAGATACGCAGTATTTT.

The chain employs TRBV7-2 and TRBJ2-7, with D perhaps matching TRBD2 (7 bases). The germline V gene encodes CDR1 SGHTA and CDR2 FQGNSA. The CDR3 totals 15 residues. Deletions cut 5 bases from V and 5 bases from J, with 19 bases between. The CDR3 region is CASSPSRGGMNEQYF. The CDR3 nucleotides are TGTGCCAGCAGCCCGTCGAGGGGGGGAATGAACGAGCAGTACTTC.